This entry lists 23 T cell receptor beta chains sequenced from one sample in a study of cytomegalovirus exposure and HLA in healthy donors. Clones were read by immunoSEQ multiplex PCR, and TCRdb kept only the in-frame ones, dropping some. The table shows 100,000 or so clones, with 86% occurring only once. The sequencing sample was made of PBMCs. These receptor sequences come from a woman aged 18-29 years in good health and CMV-seropositive.

The gene calls are TRBV6-1 and TRBJ2-7, with no clear D. Trimming removed 3 bases at V and 4 bases at J, with 13 bases between. CDR1 MNHNS and CDR2 SASEGT come from the germline V gene. The CDR3 is 14 residues long. This chain's CDR3 is CASSDYPFVYEQYF. Written as DNA, the CDR3 is TGTGCCAGCAGTGACTACCCCTTCGTATACGAGCAGTACTTC.

As concerns this clone: At one end the junction does not follow the germline gene, possibly because of a read error. The genes are TRBV6-5 and TRBJ1-4; D gene uncertain. The V gene's germline CDR1 is MNHEY and CDR2 SVGAGI. The CDR3 totals 14 residues. The CDR3 DNA sequence: TGTGCCAGCAGTACGGGGTTGCTGGGTTCGGTTGTCTATTTC. Amino acid sequence: CASSTGLLGSVVYF.

The rearrangement joins TRBV14 to TRBJ2-1; TRBD2 matches at 8 bases. The CDR3 has 16 amino acids. J was trimmed by 0 bases and V by 4 bases; bases with no gene match: 5. Germline V gene data show CDR1 as SGHDN and CDR2 as FVKESK. The DNA for the CDR3 is TGTGCCAGCAGCCCCACTAGCGGTCGCTCCTACAATGAGCAGTTCTTC. This codes for CASSPTSGRSYNEQFF.

This clone was counted between two and nine times. This chain uses TRBV7-9 with TRBJ2-5, with TRBD1 identical over 10 bases. V shed 5 bases and J 3 bases; nucleotides not matched to a gene: 6. Germline CDR1 SEHNR, CDR2 FQNEAQ (reference sequence). This CDR3 is built from 15 residues. The CDR3 region is CASSAGTGVKETQYF. Here the CDR3 DNA reads TGTGCCAGCAGCGCCGGGACAGGGGTTAAAGAGACCCAGTACTTC.

The chain links TRBV5-1 to TRBJ1-1, with D possibly being TRBD1 (5 bases). Between the trimmed V and J ends, which lost 7 bases and 4 bases, there was a span of 17 bases. The CDR3 totals 14 residues. The germline V gene has CDR1 SGHRS and CDR2 YFSETQ. Written as DNA, the CDR3 is TGCGCCAGCGGCCTTTCAGGGATTATCACTGAAGCTTTCTTT. This encodes CASGLSGIITEAFF. Variable domain in full (rest from reference TRBV5-1 and TRBJ1-1): KAGVTQTPRYLIKTRGQQVTLSCSPISGHRSVSWYQQTPGQGLQFLFEYFSETQRNKGNFPGRFSGRQFSNSRSEMNVSTLELGDSALYLCASGLSGIITEAFFGQGTRLTVV.

This chain uses TRBV12-5 with TRBJ2-1; 10 nucleotides line up with TRBD1. The J segment lost 4 bases and the V segment lost 5 bases, leaving 14 bases of the junction unmatched. The germline gives CDR1 LGHNT, CDR2 FRNRAP. The CDR3 runs 18 residues. Here the CDR3 DNA reads TGTGCTAGTGGTGCCTACCTGATCGGGACAGGGGTATACAATGAGCAGTTCTTC. Protein: CASGAYLIGTGVYNEQFF.

The chain employs TRBV11-2 and TRBJ2-7, with TRBD1 as a possible D gene (6 bases). Per germline, CDR1 SGHAT and CDR2 FQNNGV. Trimming stripped 0 bases from V and 4 bases from J, with 13 bases between. The CDR3 sequence is 15 residues long. The CDR3 DNA follows: TGTGCCAGCAGCTTAGAGCAGGGGCCAGGGTACGAGCAGTACTTC. It codes for CASSLEQGPGYEQYF. The full variable domain, rest sourced from reference TRBV11-2 and TRBJ2-7, is EAGVAQSPRYKIIEKRQSVAFWCNPISGHATLYWYQQILGQGPKLLIQFQNNGVVDDSQLPKDRFSAERLKGVDSTLKIQPAKLEDSAVYLCASSLEQGPGYEQYFGPGTRLTVT.

The gene calls are TRBV7-9 and TRBJ2-7, with TRBD1 matching 9 bases. J lost 3 bases, V lost 7 bases, and 7 bases had no gene match. The V gene's germline CDR1 is SEHNR and CDR2 FQNEAQ (reference sequence). This CDR3 is 14 amino acids long. Here the CDR3 DNA reads TGTGCCAGCACCGCCGGGACAGGGTACTACGAGCAGTACTTC. Its protein is CASTAGTGYYEQYF.

The J gene is TRBJ2-1, the V gene TRBV9; possible D gene TRBD1, 6 bases. Germline loops: CDR1 SGDLS, CDR2 YYNGEE. Between the trimmed V and J ends, which lost 0 bases and 4 bases, there was a span of 11 bases. The CDR3 is 15 residues long. In nucleotides, the CDR3 is TGTGCCAGCAGCGTAGAGGCAGGGGCGTACAATGAGCAGTTCTTC. This encodes CASSVEAGAYNEQFF.

This clone appeared a few times. CDR3 coding DNA: TGTGCCAGCAGTCAACAGGGGGCGTCCAATAAGGTGTTTTTT. Translation: CASSQQGASNKVFF. This chain joins TRBV6-5 and TRBJ1-4, with TRBD1 matching 9 bases. There are 14 residues in the CDR3. V shed 5 bases, J shed 15 bases, and the junction held 13 bases outside the gene matches. Germline V gene lookup returns CDR1 MNHEY and CDR2 SVGAGI.

This clone was picked up a small number of times. This rearrangement joins TRBV7-9 to TRBJ2-5; TRBD1 matches at 11 bases. The CDR3 contains 17 residues. The germline CDR1 and CDR2 sequences are SEHNR and FQNEAQ (reference sequence). The ends lost 1 base at V and 4 bases at J; junction bases unmatched: 8. Here the CDR3 reads CASSLGRRGTGGETQYF. Written as DNA, the CDR3 is TGTGCCAGCAGCTTAGGACGTCGAGGGACAGGGGGAGAGACCCAGTACTTC. The full variable domain, its missing parts supplied by reference TRBV7-9 and TRBJ2-5, is DTGVSQNPRHKITKRGQNVTFRCDPISEHNRLYWYRQTLGQGPEFLTYFQNEAQLEKSRLLSDRFSAERPKGSFSTLEIQRTEQGDSAMYLCASSLGRRGTGGETQYFGPGTRLLVL.

The chain links TRBV9 to TRBJ2-5, with 16 positions matching TRBD2. After removal of 3 bases from V and 4 bases from J, the junction contained 12 bases not matched to a gene. The CDR3 runs 19 residues. Looked up from germline, CDR1 is SGDLS and CDR2 is YYNGEE. CDR3: CASSGGLAGGFSGLETQYF. The CDR3 DNA is TGTGCCAGCAGCGGGGGACTAGCGGGAGGGTTTTCAGGGTTAGAGACCCAGTACTTC.

J is TRBJ2-4 and V is TRBV10-1, with D perhaps matching TRBD2 (6 bases). Germline lookup yields CDR1 WNHNN and CDR2 SYGVQD (reference sequence). Trimming took 6 bases from V and 5 from J, leaving 11 bases between them. The CDR3 is made up of 13 amino acids. This chain's CDR3 is CASSRDSQNIQYF. The CDR3, as DNA: TGCGCCAGCAGCAGGGACTCTCAAAACATTCAGTACTTC.

The chain joins TRBV19 to TRBJ1-6; possible D gene TRBD1, 5 bases. The CDR3 length is 15 residues. V lost 5 bases, J lost 3 bases, and 11 bases lay in between. Germline CDR1 LNHDA, CDR2 SQIVND (reference sequence). CDR3 residues: CASSPDSFYNSPLHF. The CDR3 DNA is TGTGCCAGTAGTCCCGACAGTTTCTATAATTCACCCCTCCACTTT.

The sample holds one count of this clone. This chain links TRBV5-1 with TRBJ1-1; 12 positions agree with TRBD1. V gave up 5 bases and J gave up 6 bases; unmatched junction bases: 11. Looked up from germline, CDR1 is SGHRS and CDR2 is YFSETQ. CDR3 length: 16 residues. CDR3 loop: CASSPGQGAQQAEAFF. DNA of the CDR3: TGCGCCAGCAGTCCGGGACAGGGGGCACAACAAGCTGAAGCTTTCTTT.

V and J are TRBV4-1 and TRBJ2-1, with 8 bases that match TRBD2. The CDR3 extends over 13 amino acids. The germline CDR1 and CDR2 sequences are MGHRA and YSYEKL. Losses at the gene ends were 4 bases for V and 8 bases for J; bases not matched to a gene: 4. Here the CDR3 DNA reads TGCGCCAGCAGCCCGGGAGGGGGACATGAGCAGTTCTTC. This sequence encodes CASSPGGGHEQFF.

J is TRBJ2-5 and V is TRBV7-8, with 12 bases aligning to TRBD2. Germline V gene sequence: CDR1 SGHVS, CDR2 FQNEAQ. With V trimmed by 2 bases and J by 0 bases, 4 bases remained unmatched. CDR3 length: 17 residues. The CDR3 DNA reads TGTGCCAGCAGCTTACGAGGACTAGCGGGGTACCAAGAGACCCAGTACTTC. Translated, it gives CASSLRGLAGYQETQYF. The entire variable domain, with the rest obtained from reference TRBV7-8 and TRBJ2-5, is as follows: GAGVSQSPRYKVAKRGQDVALRCDPISGHVSLFWYQQALGQGPEFLTYFQNEAQLDKSGLPSDRFFAERPEGSVSTLKIQRTQQEDSAVYLCASSLRGLAGYQETQYFGPGTRLLVL.

This chain connects TRBV11-2 to TRBJ2-7; 9 bases align to TRBD2. The CDR3 runs to 14 residues. J was trimmed by 4 bases and V by 5 bases; bases with no gene match: 6. Germline CDR1 is SGHAT and CDR2 is FQNNGV. The CDR3 here is CASSPEGLAYEQYF. Written as DNA, the CDR3 is TGTGCCAGCAGCCCAGAGGGACTAGCTTACGAGCAGTACTTC.

The chain links TRBV5-1 to TRBJ2-2, with TRBD1 as a possible D gene (6 bases). The germline V gene has CDR1 SGHRS and CDR2 YFSETQ. CDR3 length: 18 amino acids. The V and J ends lost 0 bases and 0 bases respectively, with 15 bases between them. The CDR3: CASSLAYRVGTNTGELFF. In nucleotides, the CDR3 is TGCGCCAGCAGCTTGGCCTACAGGGTGGGGACGAACACCGGGGAGCTGTTTTTT.

The J gene is TRBJ1-2, the V gene TRBV5-4; the D gene is possibly TRBD1 (5 bases). In germline, CDR1 is SGHNT, CDR2 YYREEE (reference sequence). V lost 4 bases to trimming and J lost 7 bases, with 17 bases between them. The CDR3 length is 14 residues. CDR3 bases: TGTGCCAGCAGCCTAATTGGGCAGGGCGCTGGCTACACCTTC. As protein: CASSLIGQGAGYTF.

The chain has TRBV7-9 and TRBJ2-3; D not resolved. Trimming shortened V by 10 bases and J by 3 bases, and 14 bases separated the two germline ends. CDR3 size: 13 residues. CDR1 is SEHNR and CDR2 is FQNEAQ in the germline V gene (reference sequence). CDR3 loop: CANSFSSTDTQYF. The CDR3 region has the DNA TGTGCCAACTCCTTTTCGTCGACAGATACGCAGTATTTT.

This chain joins TRBV5-1 and TRBJ1-1; D not resolved. Per the germline V gene, CDR1 is SGHRS and CDR2 is YFSETQ. V lost 4 bases to trimming and J lost 0 bases, with 16 bases between them. The CDR3 runs 16 residues. CDR3 region: CASSVPLHPMNTEAFF. In nucleotides, the CDR3 is TGCGCCAGCAGCGTACCACTCCACCCGATGAACACTGAAGCTTTCTTT.

The J gene is TRBJ2-1, the V gene TRBV15; a possible D gene is TRBD1 (5 bases). The CDR3 loop spans 13 amino acids. Germline-derived CDR1 and CDR2 are LNHNV and YYDKDF (reference sequence). V was pared by 6 bases and J by 3 bases, with 9 bases between. The CDR3 sequence is CATSGQYYNEQFF. The CDR3 nucleotides are TGTGCCACCAGTGGACAATACTACAATGAGCAGTTCTTC.